Following are 30 T cell receptor beta chains from one sample sequenced in a study of cytomegalovirus exposure and HLA in healthy donors. The PCR contained 60 Vbeta and 13 Jbeta primers. Sequenced by immunoSEQ multiplex PCR; TCRdb stores in-frame clones only, minus some. The sample yields about 160,000 clones, over 65% seen once. The specimen sequenced was PBMCs. The source of these receptors is a woman aged 40 to 50 in good health and CMV-seronegative.

The rearrangement joins TRBV4-1 to TRBJ1-3; possibly TRBD1 for D (5 bases). The CDR3 has 17 residues. Per the germline V gene, CDR1 is MGHRA and CDR2 is YSYEKL. Between the trimmed V and J ends, which lost 0 bases and 2 bases, there was a span of 14 bases. CDR3 coding DNA: TGCGCCAGCAGCCAAGATGGGGCTGGTTACGCTGGAAACACCATATATTTT. As protein: CASSQDGAGYAGNTIYF.

There are a few counts of this clone. V is TRBV5-5 and J is TRBJ1-4; no definite D call. Germline V lookup: CDR1 SGHKS, CDR2 YYEKEE (reference sequence). This CDR3 is 16 amino acids long. V shed 3 bases and J shed 0 bases, with 12 bases lying between them. In DNA form, the CDR3 reads TGTGCCAGCAGCTCTCCCCCCCCGGCAACTAATGAAAAACTGTTTTTT. This translates into CASSSPPPATNEKLFF. Filled out from reference TRBV5-5 and TRBJ1-4, the complete variable domain reads DAGVTQSPTHLIKTRGQQVTLRCSPISGHKSVSWYQQVLGQGPQFIFQYYEKEERGRGNFPDRFSARQFPNYSSELNVNALLLGDSALYLCASSSPPPATNEKLFFGSGTQLSVL.

The CDR3 DNA follows: TGTGCCAGTAGTATTGGAGGGTTGGACACTGAAGCTTTCTTT. Residues: CASSIGGLDTEAFF. This chain uses TRBV19 with TRBJ1-1; no clear D gene. V lost 3 bases, J lost 3 bases, and 11 bases lay in between. Germline loops: CDR1 LNHDA, CDR2 SQIVND (reference sequence). This CDR3 comprises 14 residues.

The rearrangement links TRBV7-9 to TRBJ1-6; 7 nucleotides line up with TRBD1. Germline trimming cut 6 bases from V and 6 bases from J; bases unmatched to any gene: 5. CDR1 and CDR2 (germline): SEHNR, FQNEAQ (reference sequence). The CDR3 runs 14 residues. The CDR3 loop is CASRSGTANSPLHF. For the CDR3, the DNA is TGTGCCAGCAGGTCCGGGACAGCTAATTCACCCCTCCACTTT.

This clone was seen just once. The chain joins TRBV6-1 to TRBJ1-2, with D tentatively TRBD1 (6 bases). Germline assignment: CDR1 MNHNS and CDR2 SASEGT. The CDR3 runs to 15 residues. The V and J ends lost 6 bases and 7 bases respectively, with 21 bases between them. For the CDR3, the DNA is TGTGCCAGCAGCCACTCCCGGGACACCCTTCTTGGCTACACCTTC. Translating it yields CASSHSRDTLLGYTF.

The rearrangement links TRBV28 to TRBJ1-5; D is perhaps TRBD1 (5 bases). Trimming removed 2 bases from V and 6 bases from J, with 14 bases in between. This CDR3 is 15 amino acids long. The germline CDR1 and CDR2 sequences are MDHEN and SYDVKM. This CDR3 is CASSLPSQGSQPQHF. CDR3 nucleotides: TGTGCCAGCAGTTTACCATCGCAGGGCAGTCAGCCCCAGCATTTT.

This clone appeared once. The V and J genes are TRBV20-1 and TRBJ1-2; D gene uncertain. The CDR3 spans 11 residues. Germline V CDR1 and CDR2: DFQATT, SNEGSKA (reference sequence). The V end was cut by 2 bases, the J end by 3 bases, with 4 bases between. The CDR3 sequence is CSARSDYGYTF. CDR3 coding DNA: TGCAGTGCTAGATCAGACTATGGCTACACCTTC.

CDR3 DNA: TGTGCTAGTGGTCTAACCCACTCTGAGCAGTTCTTC. Its translation is CASGLTHSEQFF. This chain joins TRBV12-5 and TRBJ2-1; D gene unclear. The V and J ends lost 5 bases and 9 bases respectively, with 11 bases between them. Germline loops: CDR1 LGHNT, CDR2 FRNRAP. The CDR3 has 12 amino acids.

The chain joins TRBV29-1 to TRBJ1-1; 8 nucleotides align to TRBD1. The CDR3 is 13 amino acids. J was trimmed by 4 bases and V by 4 bases; bases with no gene match: 5. The V gene's germline CDR1 is SQVTM and CDR2 ANQGSEA. This chain's CDR3 is CSVGGQVFTEAFF. CDR3 coding DNA: TGCAGCGTTGGGGGACAGGTTTTCACTGAAGCTTTCTTT.

The table lists this clone with a count of one. The rearrangement uses TRBV5-4 and TRBJ2-5, with D maybe TRBD1 (6 bases). Per the germline V gene, CDR1 is SGHNT and CDR2 is YYREEE (reference sequence). This CDR3 comprises 17 residues. Trimming took 0 bases from V and 0 from J, leaving 15 bases between them. CDR3 sequence: CASSLDRERFYQETQYF. The DNA of the CDR3 is TGTGCCAGCAGCTTGGACAGGGAAAGGTTTTACCAAGAGACCCAGTACTTC.

The V gene is TRBV4-2, the J gene TRBJ2-1; TRBD1 agrees at 7 bases. CDR3 length: 15 amino acids. CDR1 LGHNA and CDR2 YNFKEQ come from the germline V gene. Unmatched junction bases numbered 7, after V lost 1 base and J lost 7 bases. CDR3 residues: CASSQVGQPPNEQFF. The DNA of the CDR3 is TGTGCCAGCAGCCAAGTGGGACAGCCCCCTAATGAGCAGTTCTTC.

This chain links TRBV4-1 with TRBJ2-1; 7 nucleotides align to TRBD2. J was trimmed by 3 bases and V by 1 base; bases with no gene match: 3. CDR3 size: 15 residues. Germline V gene data show CDR1 as MGHRA and CDR2 as YSYEKL. The CDR3 DNA is TGCGCCAGCAGCCAAGGAAGCGGGAACTACAATGAGCAGTTCTTC. Amino acid sequence: CASSQGSGNYNEQFF.

This clone has only one observation. The chain carries TRBV11-2 and TRBJ2-7; 7 nucleotides line up with TRBD1. The germline CDR1 and CDR2 sequences are SGHAT and FQNNGV. The CDR3 has 15 residues. V trimming: 5 bases; J trimming: 1 base; junction bases outside the gene matches: 8. The CDR3 nucleotides read TGTGCCAGCAGCCCCGAGGGGGCGCGGTCCTACGAGCAGTACTTC. This codes for CASSPEGARSYEQYF.

The rearrangement uses TRBV5-1 and TRBJ2-7, with unresolved D. Trimming stripped 4 bases from V and 7 bases from J, with 15 bases between. This CDR3 contains 13 residues. Germline loops: CDR1 SGHRS, CDR2 YFSETQ. The CDR3 DNA follows: TGCGCCAGCAGCCCAAGTGACTCTCTGGAGCAGTACTTC. Translation gives CASSPSDSLEQYF.

The chain combines TRBV5-4 with TRBJ1-1; 9 bases align to TRBD1. Trimming at V came to 4 bases and at J to 5 bases, leaving 9 bases not matched to a gene. Germline CDR1 SGHNT, CDR2 YYREEE (reference sequence). This CDR3 is 15 amino acids long. CDR3 in DNA: TGTGCCAGCAGCCCCCGGACAGGGGCAGATACTGAAGCTTTCTTT. Translated, it gives CASSPRTGADTEAFF.

This clone was seen a few times. The chain links TRBV10-3 to TRBJ2-7; D possibly corresponds to TRBD1 (6 bases). Germline V CDR1 and CDR2: ENHRY, SYGVKD. The CDR3 loop spans 17 amino acids. With 2 bases removed from V and 5 bases from J, the gap between germline ends came to 22 bases. CDR3 sequence (DNA): TGTGCCATCAGTGAGAGAGGTGCGGGCAGGGGTATCCACGAGCAGTACTTC. Translated: CAISERGAGRGIHEQYF.

This chain links TRBV6-1 with TRBJ1-5, with D hard to call. The germline CDR1 and CDR2 sequences are MNHNS and SASEGT. V dropped 6 bases and J dropped 0 bases, with 12 bases sitting between them. This CDR3 spans 15 amino acids. The CDR3 coding sequence is TGTGCCAGCAGAACCTCGAGGGTTAGCAATCAGCCCCAGCATTTT. Its translation: CASRTSRVSNQPQHF.

There are a few counts of this clone. This chain connects TRBV5-4 to TRBJ2-1; maybe TRBD2 (7 bases). There are 19 residues in the CDR3. Trimming stripped 2 bases from V and 4 bases from J, with 25 bases between. The germline gives CDR1 SGHNT, CDR2 YYREEE (reference sequence). CDR3 loop: CASSLLGRGPANFYNEQFF. CDR3 DNA: TGTGCCAGCAGCTTACTGGGGCGGGGGCCCGCAAACTTTTACAATGAGCAGTTCTTC.

This chain connects TRBV27 to TRBJ2-5, with a possible D match to TRBD2 (6 bases). The germline CDR1 and CDR2 sequences are MNHEY and SMNVEV (reference sequence). The CDR3 extends over 12 amino acids. This CDR3 is CGDSGIQETQYF. In DNA form, the CDR3 reads TGTGGGGACTCGGGAATCCAAGAGACCCAGTACTTC.

The rearrangement links TRBV5-6 to TRBJ2-1; D ambiguous. Germline CDR1 reads SGHDT; CDR2 reads YYEEEE. This CDR3 spans 13 amino acids. Trimming removed 0 bases at V and 4 bases at J, with 5 bases between. The CDR3 is CASSLDTYNEQFF. The DNA of the CDR3 is TGTGCCAGCAGCTTGGACACGTACAATGAGCAGTTCTTC.

The V and J genes are TRBV5-4 and TRBJ2-5; D gene uncertain. Germline V lookup: CDR1 SGHNT, CDR2 YYREEE (reference sequence). V lost 5 bases, J lost 4 bases, and 21 bases lay in between. There are 16 residues in the CDR3. CDR3 sequence reads: CASRSAPGPVGETQYF. CDR3 DNA sequence: TGTGCCAGCAGGAGTGCGCCAGGTCCGGTCGGAGAGACCCAGTACTTC.

As concerns this clone: One junction end does not reproduce the germline sequence, and a read error may be involved. This chain joins TRBV2 and TRBJ2-1; TRBD2 might be the D (6 bases). CDR1 and CDR2 from the germline V gene are SNHLY and FYNNEI. The CDR3 consists of 12 residues. CDR3 protein: CASSGDLGLHLF. The DNA of the CDR3 is TGTGCCAGCAGTGGGGATTTGGGACTCCACCTCTTC. The whole variable domain, remainder taken from reference TRBV2 and TRBJ2-1, is EPEVTQTPSHQVTQMGQEVILRCVPISNHLYFYWYRQILGQKVEFLVSFYNNEISEKSEIFDDQFSVERPDGSNFTLKIRSTKLEDSAMYFCASSGDLGLHLFGPGTRLTVL.

The chain carries TRBV5-6 and TRBJ2-5; 11 bases map to TRBD1. The CDR3 runs to 17 residues. The germline gives CDR1 SGHDT, CDR2 YYEEEE. With V trimmed by 6 bases and J by 2 bases, 12 bases remained unmatched. The CDR3 protein is CASNQWGTGGEQETQYF. CDR3 in DNA: TGTGCCAGCAACCAGTGGGGGACAGGGGGGGAACAAGAGACCCAGTACTTC.

Worth noting for this clone: Relative to the germline gene, one junction end is altered; a read error may explain this. The chain joins TRBV7-9 to TRBJ1-1; D remains ambiguous. Germline loops: CDR1 SEHNR, CDR2 FQNEAQ (reference sequence). The CDR3 totals 12 residues. The CDR3, as DNA: TGTTCCAGCAGCTTAACGAGGGAGAAAGCTTTCTTT. Its translation is CSSSLTREKAFF.

About this clone itself: A read error may produce the germline difference seen at one junction end. J is TRBJ2-3 and V is TRBV7-9, with 7 positions matching TRBD2. CDR1 and CDR2 from the germline V gene are SEHNR and FQNEAQ (reference sequence). The CDR3 covers 18 residues. CDR3 sequence (DNA): TGTTCCAGCAGCCCTTGGACTAGTACGCCTGGGGGAACAGATACGCAGTATTTT. Encoded protein: CSSSPWTSTPGGTDTQYF.

The V gene is TRBV14, the J gene TRBJ2-5; perhaps TRBD1 as D (6 bases). Trimming took off 4 bases at V and 1 base at J, with 13 bases between the two ends. The CDR3 is 15 residues long. The germline gives CDR1 SGHDN, CDR2 FVKESK. The CDR3 DNA reads as TGTGCCAGCAGCCTACAGGACAGCATCCAAGAGACCCAGTACTTC. Its protein is CASSLQDSIQETQYF.

To note about this clone: In the same sample, other DNA sequences code for this CDR3. The genes are TRBV7-6 and TRBJ1-1; D is perhaps TRBD1 (6 bases). CDR1 and CDR2 (germline): SGHVS, FNYEAQ. V was trimmed by 5 bases and J by 5 bases, leaving 12 bases between them. This CDR3 has 13 amino acids. CDR3 coding DNA: TGTGCCAGCAGCCTACAGGGTGGGACTGAAGCTTTCTTT. Encoded protein: CASSLQGGTEAFF.

V is TRBV5-4 and J is TRBJ2-2, with 10 positions matching TRBD2. Germline values: CDR1 SGHNT, CDR2 YYREEE (reference sequence). The CDR3 loop spans 16 amino acids. V gave up 4 bases and J gave up 3 bases; unmatched junction bases: 6. The CDR3 DNA follows: TGTGCCAGCAGCCCATGGCTAGCGGGGGACACCGGGGAGCTGTTTTTT. Residues: CASSPWLAGDTGELFF.

The rearrangement uses TRBV7-9 and TRBJ2-1; D may be TRBD1 (5 bases). Germline CDR1 is SEHNR and CDR2 is FQNEAQ (reference sequence). The length of the CDR3 is 14 residues. Trimming shortened V by 5 bases and J by 8 bases, and 16 bases separated the two germline ends. In DNA form, the CDR3 reads TGTGCCAGCAGCCCAGGGTATCGGGTATATGAGCAGTTCTTC. Residues: CASSPGYRVYEQFF.

This sequence joins TRBV4-1 and TRBJ1-1; TRBD1 is a possible D gene (6 bases). This CDR3 is built from 15 residues. V was shortened by 0 bases and J by 0 bases, with 8 bases between the two germline ends. CDR1 is MGHRA and CDR2 is YSYEKL in the germline V gene. CDR3 region: CASSQETGMNTEAFF. In DNA form, the CDR3 reads TGCGCCAGCAGCCAAGAGACAGGAATGAACACTGAAGCTTTCTTT.